Each of the 31 T cell receptor beta chains below was sequenced from the same sample in a study of metastatic and nonmetastatic thyroid tumors. Thyroid surgery had not been preceded by any treatment in any patient. TCRdb redid the clone calls on the PCR reads using MiXCR. The sample carries about 38,000 clones, 25% to 30% recorded once. The sample comprised blood. The receptors shown here come from a male donor with papillary thyroid cancer or a benign thyroid nodule (not recorded which). Some clones in this sample may be carry-over from other donors' samples.

J is TRBJ2-1 and V is TRBV27; D might be TRBD2 (6 bases). The CDR3 has 15 residues. V was shortened by 5 bases and J by 3 bases, with 14 bases between the two germline ends. Germline V gives CDR1 MNHEY, CDR2 SMNVEV (reference sequence). CDR3 in DNA: TGTGCCAGCAGTCTAGGGACTTTGATCTACAATGAGCAGTTCTTC. Translation gives CASSLGTLIYNEQFF.

The chain employs TRBV12-3 or TRBV12-4 and TRBJ2-7; D is unclear. The CDR3 consists of 13 residues. Deletions cut 6 bases from V and 2 bases from J, with 11 bases between. This CDR3 is CASSLGPPYEQYF. The CDR3 nucleotides read TGTGCCAGCAGCCTAGGGCCGCCCTACGAGCAGTACTTC.

In this sample, this clone turned up a few times. The rearrangement joins TRBV30 to TRBJ1-1; 7 bases match TRBD1. The CDR3 runs 11 residues. V was pared by 4 bases and J by 7 bases, with 3 bases of the junction left unmatched. Germline V gene data show CDR1 as GTSNPN and CDR2 as SVGIG (reference sequence). CDR3 residues: CAWTQGNEAFF. The CDR3 DNA reads as TGTGCCTGGACACAGGGGAATGAAGCTTTCTTT.

The rearrangement links TRBV11-3 to TRBJ1-1, with 7 bases matching TRBD1. The V gene's germline CDR1 is SGHNT and CDR2 YENEEA. The CDR3 has 14 residues. The V and J ends lost 0 bases and 5 bases, in that order; junction bases with no gene match: 3. The CDR3 reads CASSLENRGTEAFF. In DNA, the CDR3 is TGTGCCAGCAGCTTAGAAAACAGGGGAACTGAAGCTTTCTTT.

V usage is TRBV5-1 and J usage is TRBJ2-2; D perhaps matches TRBD1 (5 bases). V was trimmed by 0 bases and J by 2 bases, leaving 8 bases between them. The CDR3 is 15 residues long. Germline V gene lookup returns CDR1 SGHRS and CDR2 YFSETQ. The CDR3 reads CASSLAQVNTGELFF. Written as DNA, the CDR3 is TGCGCCAGCAGCTTGGCACAGGTTAACACCGGGGAGCTGTTTTTT.

The V gene is TRBV7-6, the J gene TRBJ2-7, with 8 bases aligning to TRBD1. The CDR3 contains 16 residues. After removal of 1 base from V and 8 bases from J, the junction contained 13 bases not matched to a gene. The germline CDR1 and CDR2 sequences are SGHVS and FNYEAQ. CDR3 amino acids: CASSLEGGQGSEKQYF. The CDR3 DNA follows: TGTGCCAGCAGCTTAGAAGGCGGACAGGGCTCCGAGAAGCAGTACTTC.

The chain links TRBV5-1 to TRBJ1-6; D not resolved. This CDR3 spans 15 amino acids. The ends were cut back, 4 bases at V and 7 bases at J, with 15 bases in the middle. Germline CDR1 SGHRS, CDR2 YFSETQ. The CDR3 nucleotides read TGCGCCAGCAGCGTTAGTGTATCGATGAATTCACCCCTCCACTTT. Translation gives CASSVSVSMNSPLHF.

This clone was seen once. The chain combines TRBV13 with TRBJ2-3; 7 bases line up with TRBD2. The trim removed 5 bases at V and 1 base at J, leaving 9 bases unmatched. The CDR3 contains 16 residues. Germline CDR1 PRHDT, CDR2 FYEKMQ (reference sequence). The CDR3 loop is CASSTRRGDGTDTQYF. For the CDR3, the DNA is TGTGCCAGCAGCACTCGTCGGGGGGACGGCACAGATACGCAGTATTTT.

The V call is TRBV18, the J call TRBJ2-2, with 11 positions matching TRBD2. CDR3 size: 16 residues. Trimming removed 6 bases from V and 7 bases from J; junction bases left unmatched: 10. The germline V gene has CDR1 KGHSH and CDR2 LQKENI. CDR3 sequence (DNA): TGTGCCAGCTCGTATACTAGCGGGAGAGGCGACGGGGAGCTGTTTTTT. This encodes CASSYTSGRGDGELFF.

In its sample, this clone was seen a few times. Written as DNA, the CDR3 is TGTGCCACCAGTGATTTGGACAGGGACACCGGGGAGCTGTTTTTT. Protein product: CATSDLDRDTGELFF. The gene calls are TRBV24-1 and TRBJ2-2, with 7 bases fitting TRBD1. The germline V gene encodes CDR1 KGHDR and CDR2 SFDVKD. J gave up 3 bases and V 0 bases, and 0 bases lay outside the gene matches. CDR3 length: 15 amino acids.

Sample share makes this clone medium-sized. The chain couples TRBV5-6 to TRBJ2-1; D is unclear. The length of the CDR3 is 12 residues. CDR1 and CDR2 (germline): SGHDT, YYEEEE. V was shortened by 1 base and J by 6 bases, with 5 bases between the two germline ends. CDR3 region: CASSLLVNEQFF. Written as DNA, the CDR3 is TGTGCCAGCAGCTTGTTAGTCAATGAGCAGTTCTTC.

The rearrangement joins TRBV5-1 to TRBJ1-2; TRBD1 matches 7 bases. Per germline, CDR1 SGHRS and CDR2 YFSETQ. The V and J ends lost 2 bases and 6 bases, in that order; junction bases with no gene match: 4. This CDR3 spans 13 amino acids. CDR3 sequence reads: CASSLQGSHGYTF. In DNA form, the CDR3 reads TGCGCCAGCAGCTTACAGGGGAGCCATGGCTACACCTTC. The full variable domain, with the rest looked up from reference TRBV5-1 and TRBJ1-2, is KAGVTQTPRYLIKTRGQQVTLSCSPISGHRSVSWYQQTPGQGLQFLFEYFSETQRNKGNFPGRFSGRQFSNSRSEMNVSTLELGDSALYLCASSLQGSHGYTFGSGTRLTVV.

The genes are TRBV15 and TRBJ1-6; tentatively, D is TRBD1 (6 bases). CDR3 length: 15 amino acids. From germline, CDR1 is LNHNV and CDR2 YYDKDF (reference sequence). The V end was cut by 0 bases, the J end by 5 bases, with 8 bases between. CDR3: CATSRDRGNNSPLHF. The CDR3 bases are TGTGCCACCAGCAGAGATAGGGGGAATAATTCACCCCTCCACTTT.

This clone was seen a few times. The chain links TRBV6-4 to TRBJ2-1; 8 bases map to TRBD2. Per germline, CDR1 MRHNA and CDR2 SNTAGT. The V segment lost 4 bases and the J segment 7 bases; nucleotides outside the gene matches: 9. This CDR3 is built from 15 residues. CDR3 loop: CASSVRASGRNEQFF. The CDR3 bases are TGTGCCAGCAGTGTGCGTGCTAGCGGGCGGAATGAGCAGTTCTTC.

This clone was seen a handful of times. A junction end diverges from the germline sequence, so it may reflect a read error. The CDR3 region is CANSSGIVNYGYTF. Here the CDR3 DNA reads TGTGCCAACAGTTCCGGGATTGTCAACTATGGCTACACCTTC. The chain is built from TRBV6-1 and TRBJ1-2; no firm D call. The CDR3 extends over 14 amino acids. From germline, CDR1 is MNHNS and CDR2 SASEGT.

This clone was counted ten times or more. The chain links TRBV18 to TRBJ2-1, with D unclear. This CDR3 is built from 12 residues. Germline lookup yields CDR1 KGHSH and CDR2 LQKENI. V was clipped by 3 bases and J by 5 bases, with 5 bases between them. The CDR3 DNA reads TGTGCCAGCTCACCGGTAAACAATGAGCAGTTCTTC. Translated: CASSPVNNEQFF. Based on the CDR3 plus reference TRBV18 and TRBJ2-1, the full variable domain is NAGVMQNPRHLVRRRGQEARLRCSPMKGHSHVYWYRQLPEEGLKFMVYLQKENIIDESGMPKERFSAEFPKEGPSILRIQQVVRGDSAAYFCASSPVNNEQFFGPGTRLTVL.

This clone was seen only a few times. The chain has TRBV11-2 and TRBJ2-7; D possibly corresponds to TRBD1 (6 bases). The CDR3 totals 12 residues. V shed 3 bases and J shed 6 bases, with 9 bases lying between them. Germline V gene lookup returns CDR1 SGHAT and CDR2 FQNNGV. This CDR3 reads CASSFGGVEQYF. In DNA form, the CDR3 reads TGTGCCAGCAGCTTTGGGGGCGTCGAGCAGTACTTC.

J is TRBJ2-2 and V is TRBV15; D is tentatively TRBD1 or TRBD2 (6 bases each). Trimming left V 0 bases short and J 5 bases short, with 13 bases between. This CDR3 contains 16 residues. The germline CDR1 and CDR2 sequences are LNHNV and YYDKDF (reference sequence). CDR3 sequence reads: CATSREVPGATGELFF. DNA of the CDR3: TGTGCCACCAGCAGAGAGGTCCCGGGGGCGACCGGGGAGCTGTTTTTT.

This clone has only a few counts. The gene calls are TRBV11-2 and TRBJ2-2; TRBD1 matches 9 bases. CDR3 length equals 17 residues. V lost 0 bases, J lost 4 bases, and 6 bases stayed unmatched. Germline lookup yields CDR1 SGHAT and CDR2 FQNNGV. The CDR3 sequence is CASSLDGGQGTTGELFF. For the CDR3, the DNA is TGTGCCAGCAGCTTAGATGGCGGACAGGGGACCACCGGGGAGCTGTTTTTT.

There are a few counts of this clone. A much larger clonotype is one base distant, so this may be a read error. The sample contains more than one DNA sequence encoding this CDR3. V is TRBV2 and J is TRBJ2-1, with D perhaps TRBD1 (5 bases). Between the trimmed V and J ends, which lost 4 bases and 2 bases, there was a span of 12 bases. Germline CDR1 is SNHLY and CDR2 is FYNNEI. The length of the CDR3 is 15 residues. The CDR3 DNA follows: TGTGCCAGCAGTGCTAACCAGGGTCCCTACAATGAGCAGTTCTTC. Encoded protein: CASSANQGPYNEQFF.

V and J are TRBV5-1 and TRBJ2-5; D call uncertain. This CDR3 has 14 amino acids. V lost 4 bases and J lost 1, with 11 bases in between. Germline V gene lookup returns CDR1 SGHRS and CDR2 YFSETQ. The CDR3 nucleotides read TGCGCCAGCAGCCCTTTACAGATCCAAGAGACCCAGTACTTC. It translates to CASSPLQIQETQYF.

This clone was observed a handful of times. The chain employs TRBV12-3 or TRBV12-4 and TRBJ2-7; 7 bases are shared with TRBD1. Trimming removed 4 bases from V and 1 base from J; junction bases left unmatched: 7. The CDR3 runs to 15 residues. CDR3 DNA: TGTGCCAGCAGTTCACCTAACAGGGGTTCCTACGAGCAGTACTTC. It encodes CASSSPNRGSYEQYF.

This clone was counted only a few times. The rearrangement joins TRBV5-4 to TRBJ1-2, with TRBD1 matching over 8 bases. After removal of 0 bases from V and 7 bases from J, the junction contained 8 bases not matched to a gene. This CDR3 contains 15 residues. From germline, CDR1 is SGHNT and CDR2 YYREEE (reference sequence). In DNA form, the CDR3 reads TGTGCCAGCAGCTTGGTAGGGGAGGGGACAGGTGGCTACACCTTC. Amino acid sequence: CASSLVGEGTGGYTF.

The rearrangement uses TRBV7-2 and TRBJ2-2; D is perhaps TRBD2 (6 bases). With 1 base removed from V and 8 bases from J, the gap between germline ends came to 14 bases. CDR1 and CDR2 from the germline V gene are SGHTA and FQGNSA. This CDR3 has 15 residues. CDR3 nucleotides: TGTGCCAGCAGCTTAGAGGTCGGGACTGCTGGGGAGCTGTTTTTT. This gives the protein CASSLEVGTAGELFF.

The genes are TRBV20-1 and TRBJ1-2, with unresolved D. The V gene lost 6 bases and the J gene lost 1 base, with 12 bases spanning the gap. From germline, CDR1 is DFQATT and CDR2 SNEGSKA (reference sequence). The CDR3 consists of 13 residues. CDR3 in amino acids: CSAPDMSNYGYTF. CDR3 coding DNA: TGCAGTGCCCCGGATATGAGTAACTATGGCTACACCTTC.

With regard to this clone: This CDR3 is also generated by other DNA sequences in the sample. The J gene is TRBJ1-6, the V gene TRBV6-1; D not certain. The germline V gene has CDR1 MNHNS and CDR2 SASEGT. Trimming pared 4 bases from V and 4 bases from J, leaving 8 bases between. The CDR3 spans 14 residues. CDR3 coding DNA: TGTGCCAGCAGTGCGGGCCCTTATAATTCACCCCTCCACTTT. This codes for CASSAGPYNSPLHF.

V usage is TRBV20-1 and J usage is TRBJ2-3; possible D gene TRBD2, 6 bases. V gave up 0 bases and J gave up 0 bases, with 13 bases separating them. CDR3 length equals 16 residues. Germline V CDR1 and CDR2: DFQATT, SNEGSKA (reference sequence). For the CDR3, the DNA is TGCAGTGCTAGAGATGACGGGAGTTCAAGCACAGATACGCAGTATTTT. It is translated as CSARDDGSSSTDTQYF.

V usage is TRBV19 and J usage is TRBJ2-7; 8 nucleotides align to TRBD1. The germline V gene encodes CDR1 LNHDA and CDR2 SQIVND (reference sequence). The length of the CDR3 is 15 residues. V was clipped by 6 bases and J by 4 bases; unmatched bases: 11. CDR3 sequence reads: CASRTTGTGPYEQYF. The CDR3 nucleotides are TGTGCCAGTAGAACGACCGGGACAGGCCCTTACGAGCAGTACTTC.

The rearrangement links TRBV7-9 to TRBJ1-1; the D gene is possibly TRBD1 (6 bases). In germline, CDR1 is SEHNR, CDR2 FQNEAQ (reference sequence). V dropped 5 bases and J dropped 7 bases, with 11 bases sitting between them. CDR3 length: 12 amino acids. The CDR3 nucleotides read TGTGCCAGCAGCCCGACAGGTCTTGAAGCTTTCTTT. Its protein is CASSPTGLEAFF.

The sample holds a few counts of this clone. This sequence joins TRBV19 and TRBJ2-7; D is unclear. Trimming cost V 3 bases and J 6 bases, with 12 bases left between them. Germline V gives CDR1 LNHDA, CDR2 SQIVND (reference sequence). The CDR3 has 13 amino acids. CDR3 region: CASSMGTSAEQYF. Here the CDR3 DNA reads TGTGCCAGTAGTATGGGCACCTCCGCCGAGCAGTACTTC.

The chain recombines TRBV27 with TRBJ1-1, with D uncertain. The CDR3 runs to 13 residues. V was shortened by 8 bases and J by 1 base, with 11 bases between the two germline ends. CDR1 MNHEY and CDR2 SMNVEV come from the germline V gene (reference sequence). This CDR3 is CASGYQENTEAFF. CDR3 sequence (DNA): TGTGCCAGCGGATATCAGGAGAACACTGAAGCTTTCTTT.